This T cell receptor (beta chain) stems from a study of T-cell memory formation after mild COVID-19 (dated by TCRdb to the early 2020s). With respect to the entire study: TCR sequence clusters from the two donors were found to be largely donor specific. Longitudinal TCRalpha and TCRbeta repertoire sequencing tracked T-cell clones expanding and contracting after mild COVID-19 in a couple of donors. Two young, previously healthy adult volunteers, one female and one male, were included in the cohort.

Points on this clonotype: Its antigen is still unknown. It has no much larger one-base neighbor in the sample; base qualities were not kept.

Ficoll-Paque density gradient centrifugation was used to isolate PBMCs. Results the study describes overall, beyond this receptor: Contracting CD4+ clones turned up mainly in the CM and EM memory subsets, whereas EMRA was where CD8+ clones were enriched. The study included only a couple of mild cases, and larger cohorts that include severe cases with pre-infection samples were judged to be necessary. SARS-CoV-2 specificity of the second-wave clones peaking on day 37 was not confirmed. Some responding clones were found in pre-infection memory, which suggests that pre-existing cross-reactive memory T cells took part in the SARS-CoV-2 response. Clones that contracted from day 15 to 85 showed balanced CD4/CD8 phenotypes, whereas a second wave of clones that expanded from day 15 to 37 leaned towards CD4+.

The reads were generated on an Illumina NovaSeq 6000. cDNA libraries for TCRalpha and TCRbeta were prepared by 5'RACE using constant-segment primers, with sample barcodes and unique molecular identifiers added. RNA was extracted from every sample with Trizol reagent. Amplification of the libraries took two PCR steps, and the second step added a second sample barcode plus Illumina TruSeq adapters. Sequencing of libraries was performed on an Illumina NovaSeq with 2 x 150 bp paired-end reads. The authors processed their data as follows. Demultiplexing of reads and collapsing into UMI-guided consensus sequences were performed with migec v1.2.7. Using mixcr v2.1.11, the UMI consensuses were aligned to TRA and TRB V and J templates and assembled into clonotypes. Expanded or contracted clonotypes were those called significant by both edgeR and NoisET, with noise models trained on biological replicates. For edgeR calls, a false discovery rate-adjusted p below 0.01 and a log2 fold-change threshold of 1 were applied. PCA with hierarchical clustering of max-normalized trajectories of the 1000 most abundant clonotypes was used as exploratory dynamics analysis. Each responding clone was given a CD4 or CD8 phenotype based on the CD4+ and CD8+ repertoires, which had been sequenced separately. TCRdb cleaned the public reads at Q25 with fastp, built clones with MiXCR and kept in-frame beta chains. Rows with a matching CDR3 protein are joined into one entry that keeps the most common DNA and genes. These V and J calls rely on TCRdb rather than the paper's analysis. The sample table records some 250,000 distinct CDR3 sequences; roughly 18% of these occur just once. Around 23% of the sample rests with the top ten.

The sample consisted of PBMCs or a T cell subset sorted from them (not recorded which). This receptor was obtained from a young man who had mild COVID-19 (a few samples of this study predate the infection). The sample titles of this study are shuffled in the database, so cell type and time point are left out; the donor was told from shared clones.

The CDR3 reads as follows: CASSRNRGNRAGELFF. The bases are TGCGCCAGCAGCAGAAACAGGGGCAACCGCGCCGGGGAGCTGTTTTTT. The V and J segments used are TRBV5-1 and TRBJ2-2, and 7 junction bases match TRBD1. Spanning cysteine to phenylalanine, the CDR3 consists of 16 amino acids. Here the CDR3 DNA is all that survives: 48 bases in frame from base 1. Germline trimming amounts to 4 bases on V and 6 bases on J, with 12 as the count of junction bases outside the gene matches. The germline V gene supplies CDR1 SGHRS and CDR2 YFSETQ.